This note documents a single T cell receptor (beta chain) sequence. This specimen comes from a study of blood T cell repertoires in COVID-19. Study background: Spain, Italy and the United States supplied samples that represented acute and convalescent COVID-19.

The germline V gene has CDR1 MNHNS and CDR2 SASEGT. J gave up 4 bases and V 2 bases, and 11 bases lay outside the gene matches. The CDR3 totals 17 residues. Assay: immunoSEQ multiplex PCR; the TCRdb copy retains only in-frame clones and omits some. The table records around 280,000 clones, around 88% of them present only once. This sequence originates from a woman aged 25 to 45 who had recovered from COVID-19. The V call is TRBV6-1, the J call TRBJ1-1; 9 nucleotides line up with TRBD1. The source material was peripheral blood. The DNA of the CDR3 is TGTGCCAGCAGTGAAACACCTGTTCGACAGGGGGGCACTGAAGCTTTCTTT. Translating gives CASSETPVRQGGTEAFF.